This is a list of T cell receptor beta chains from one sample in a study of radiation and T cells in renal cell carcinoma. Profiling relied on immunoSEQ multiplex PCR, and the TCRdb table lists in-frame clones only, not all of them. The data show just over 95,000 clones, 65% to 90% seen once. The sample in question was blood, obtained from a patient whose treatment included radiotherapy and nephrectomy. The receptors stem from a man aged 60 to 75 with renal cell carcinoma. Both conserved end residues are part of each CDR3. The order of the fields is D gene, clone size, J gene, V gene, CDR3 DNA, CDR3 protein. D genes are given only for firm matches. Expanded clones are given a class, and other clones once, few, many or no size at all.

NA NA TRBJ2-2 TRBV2 TGTGCCAGCAGCCCCAGGGGCGACGGGGAGCTGTTTTTT CASSPRGDGELFF
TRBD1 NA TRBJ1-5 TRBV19 TGTGCCAGTAGTGGACAGGGGTTTCAGCCCCAGCATTTT CASSGQGFQPQHF
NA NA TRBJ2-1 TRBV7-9 TGTGCCAGCAGCTTGGGAGCGCGTCTTCCGAACAATGAGCAGTTCTTC CASSLGARLPNNEQFF
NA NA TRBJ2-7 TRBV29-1 TGCAGCGTTGAATTATCCCCCTACGAGCAGTACTTC CSVELSPYEQYF
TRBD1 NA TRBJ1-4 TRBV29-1 TGCAGCGTTGAGCCCCAGGGGGACGAAAAACTGTTTTTT CSVEPQGDEKLFF
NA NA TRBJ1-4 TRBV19 TGTGCCAGCGGACAGCGAAACGAAAAACTGTTTTTT CASGQRNEKLFF
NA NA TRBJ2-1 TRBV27 TGTGCCAGCAGTTTATACGGGGGCAATGAGCAGTTCTTC CASSLYGGNEQFF
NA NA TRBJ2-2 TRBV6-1 TGTGCCAGCAGTGAACGTATCGCGAACACCGGGGAGCTGTTTTTT CASSERIANTGELFF
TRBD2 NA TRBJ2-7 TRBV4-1 TGCGCCAGCAGTCGGGGCGCGGGAGGGACCTACGAGCAGTACTTC CASSRGAGGTYEQYF
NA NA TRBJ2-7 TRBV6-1 TGTGCCAGCAGTGAGACTAATAATGCCTACGAGCAGTACTTC CASSETNNAYEQYF
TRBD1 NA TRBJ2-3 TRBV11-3 TGTGCCAGCAGCTTGCGCGGCGGACAGGGACGTACGCAGTATTTT CASSLRGGQGRTQYF
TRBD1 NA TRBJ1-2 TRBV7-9 TGTGCCAGCAGCGCAGGGGGGAGTTCTAACTATGGCTACACCTTC CASSAGGSSNYGYTF
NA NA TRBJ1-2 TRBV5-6 TGTGCCAGCAGCTTCGAGGGGGGGTACTATGGCTACACCTTC CASSFEGGYYGYTF
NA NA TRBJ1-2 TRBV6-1 TGTGCCAGCAGTGAAGCGTCCCAGACCCCTCGGGGCTACACCTTC CASSEASQTPRGYTF
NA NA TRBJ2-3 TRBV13 TGTGCCAGCAGCTCCCTGGGCGGGGCCCCGAAGGGGGATACGCAGTATTTT CASSSLGGAPKGDTQYF
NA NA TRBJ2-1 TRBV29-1 TGCAGCGTGGAAGGGCTGCTGAATGAGCAGTTCTTC CSVEGLLNEQFF
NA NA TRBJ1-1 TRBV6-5 TGTGCCAGCAGTTACTCCCCACAAGACAGCAACACTGAAGCTTTCTTT CASSYSPQDSNTEAFF
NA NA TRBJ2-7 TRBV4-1 TGCGCCAGCAGCCAAGTGACTTGGGGGGCCTACGAGCAGTACTTC CASSQVTWGAYEQYF
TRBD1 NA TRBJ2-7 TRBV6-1 TGTGCCAGCAGGAGGTCGACAGGGGGATCCGAGCAGTACTTC CASRRSTGGSEQYF
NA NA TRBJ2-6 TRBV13 TGTGCCAGCAGCTTAGGGACGGGACGCTCTGGGGCCAACGTCCTGACTTTC CASSLGTGRSGANVLTF
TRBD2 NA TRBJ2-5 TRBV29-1 TGCAGCGGTGTAGCGGGGTTACAAGAGACCCAGTACTTC CSGVAGLQETQYF
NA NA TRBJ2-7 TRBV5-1 TGCGCCAGCAGCTTTCGGGGCTACGAGCAGTACTTC CASSFRGYEQYF
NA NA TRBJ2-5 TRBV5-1 TGCGCCAGCAGCGTGGGATGGTCGTCTTACCAAGAGACCCAGTACTTC CASSVGWSSYQETQYF
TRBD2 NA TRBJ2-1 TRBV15 TGTGCCACCAGCAGAGATCGTATTGCGACTAGCGGGTTGGGGGCCAATGAGCAGTTCTTC CATSRDRIATSGLGANEQFF
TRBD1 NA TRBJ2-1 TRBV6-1 TGTGCCAGCAGTAGGGGCCAGGGGGCGCTGAATGAGCAGTTCTTC CASSRGQGALNEQFF
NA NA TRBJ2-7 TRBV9 TGTGCCAGCAGCCCCAATAACGGAGGGACTCCCTACGAGCAGTACTTC CASSPNNGGTPYEQYF
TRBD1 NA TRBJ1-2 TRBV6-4 TGTGCCAGCAGCCCCGCAGGGGGTATTAGTTCCTACACCTTC CASSPAGGISSYTF
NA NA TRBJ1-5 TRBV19 TGTGCCAGTTTCGAGGGGGGGGGCAACGGGCCCCAGCATTTT CASFEGGGNGPQHF
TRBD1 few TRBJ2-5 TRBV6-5 TGTGCCAGCAGGACAGGGAGAGAGACCCAGTACTTC CASRTGRETQYF
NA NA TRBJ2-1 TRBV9 TGTGCCAGCAGCGGGGACGTCAACTCCTACAATGAGCAGTTCTTC CASSGDVNSYNEQFF
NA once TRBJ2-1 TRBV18 TGTGCCAGCTCACAAGGGGGTTACTACAATGAGCAGTTCTTC CASSQGGYYNEQFF
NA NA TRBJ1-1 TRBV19 TGTGCCAGTAGTATTGATCAAGGTGAAGCTTTCTTT CASSIDQGEAFF
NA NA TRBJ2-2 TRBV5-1 TGCGCCAGCAGCCAGACAGGGGGCCTATGGACTAGCGACGCCGGGGAGCTGTTTTTT CASSQTGGLWTSDAGELFF
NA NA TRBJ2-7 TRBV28 TGTGCCAGCAGTTCAACCGTCTTCCTTGGACCACCATCCTACGAGCAGTACTTC CASSSTVFLGPPSYEQYF
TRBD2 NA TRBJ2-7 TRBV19 TGTGCCAGTAGCGCCGGGACTAGCGGGAGAGGCTACGAGCAGTACTTC CASSAGTSGRGYEQYF
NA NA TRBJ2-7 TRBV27 TGTGCCAGCAGAGGGGACCCCTACGAGCAGTACTTC CASRGDPYEQYF
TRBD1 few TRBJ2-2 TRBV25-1 TGTGCCAGCAGTGTCGACAGGGGGCTAAACACCGGGGAGCTGTTTTTT CASSVDRGLNTGELFF